The 10 T cell receptor beta chains reported below all come from one sample, sequenced in a study of OX40 agonist ivuxolimab in advanced cancers. Produced via immunoSEQ multiplex PCR; TCRdb's table is partial and in-frame only. Of roughly 30,000 clones listed, about 90% are singletons. This specimen was CD4+ or CD8+ T cells sorted from blood, taken in a trial of the OX40 agonist ivuxolimab. The source of these receptors is an adult with an advanced solid tumor such as melanoma, head and neck, liver or kidney cancer.

The CDR3: CASSSGPGGSTEAFF. In DNA form, the CDR3 reads TGTGCCAGCAGTTCAGGCCCTGGCGGTAGCACTGAAGCTTTCTTT. The chain carries TRBV28 and TRBJ1-1; unclear D gene. CDR3 length: 15 residues. CDR1 is MDHEN and CDR2 is SYDVKM in the germline V gene. V was trimmed by 4 bases and J by 4 bases, leaving 16 bases between them. The full variable domain, completed using reference TRBV28 and TRBJ1-1, is DVKVTQSSRYLVKRTGEKVFLECVQDMDHENMFWYRQDPGLGLRLIYFSYDVKMKEKGDIPEGYSVSREKKERFSLILESASTNQTSMYLCASSSGPGGSTEAFFGQGTRLTVV.

V gene TRBV19 combines with J gene TRBJ2-1, with TRBD2 matching 7 bases. The CDR3 runs 16 residues. Germline values: CDR1 LNHDA, CDR2 SQIVND (reference sequence). Germline trimming cut 5 bases from V and 2 bases from J; bases unmatched to any gene: 9. The CDR3 coding sequence is TGTGCCAGTAGTTGGGGATCTAGCGGTACCTACAATGAGCAGTTCTTC. Protein product: CASSWGSSGTYNEQFF.

This clone was observed a single time. The chain couples TRBV7-8 to TRBJ1-1; D not resolved. Germline V gene lookup returns CDR1 SGHVS and CDR2 FQNEAQ. The CDR3 totals 15 residues. V lost 6 bases and J 4 bases, leaving 18 bases between the germline ends. CDR3: CASSLPPGWGTEAFF. CDR3 in DNA: TGTGCCAGCAGTCTACCGCCGGGGTGGGGCACTGAAGCTTTCTTT. Looking up the rest from reference TRBV7-8 and TRBJ1-1 gives the full variable domain: GAGVSQSPRYKVAKRGQDVALRCDPISGHVSLFWYQQALGQGPEFLTYFQNEAQLDKSGLPSDRFFAERPEGSVSTLKIQRTQQEDSAVYLCASSLPPGWGTEAFFGQGTRLTVV.

J is TRBJ2-3 and V is TRBV28; D might be TRBD2 (5 bases). Germline loops: CDR1 MDHEN, CDR2 SYDVKM. The length of the CDR3 is 14 residues. Trimming removed 3 bases from V and 3 bases from J, with 10 bases in between. CDR3: CASSLAGFTDTQYF. In DNA form, the CDR3 reads TGTGCCAGCAGTTTGGCGGGTTTTACAGATACGCAGTATTTT.

This rearrangement joins TRBV4-3 to TRBJ2-4; 9 nucleotides match TRBD1. Germline V gives CDR1 LGHNA, CDR2 YSLEER. The CDR3 loop spans 15 amino acids. The V and J ends lost 4 bases and 1 base, in that order; junction bases with no gene match: 2. The CDR3 here is CASSRTGDAKNIQYF. Here the CDR3 DNA reads TGCGCCAGCAGCCGGACAGGGGATGCCAAAAACATTCAGTACTTC.

V is TRBV30 and J is TRBJ2-5; the D is unclear. Looked up from germline, CDR1 is GTSNPN and CDR2 is SVGIG (reference sequence). This CDR3 comprises 13 residues. Deletions cut 0 bases from V and 1 base from J, with 6 bases between. The CDR3 loop reads CAWSVRVQETQYF. The CDR3 DNA reads TGTGCCTGGAGTGTACGAGTCCAAGAGACCCAGTACTTC.

The rearrangement links TRBV15 to TRBJ2-1, with TRBD1 as a possible D gene (5 bases). Trimming left V 1 base short and J 6 bases short, with 7 bases between. Germline-derived CDR1 and CDR2 are LNHNV and YYDKDF (reference sequence). CDR3 size: 13 residues. The DNA for the CDR3 is TGTGCCACCAGCAGAGGAAGGGGCAATGAGCAGTTCTTC. It yields the protein CATSRGRGNEQFF.

The V call is TRBV4-1, the J call TRBJ2-1, with D perhaps given as TRBD1 or TRBD2 (5 bases each). The CDR3 has 12 residues. V lost 1 base and J 7 bases, leaving 5 bases between the germline ends. Per the germline V gene, CDR1 is MGHRA and CDR2 is YSYEKL. Here the CDR3 DNA reads TGCGCCAGCAGCCAAGGGGGGAATGAGCAGTTCTTC. This translates into CASSQGGNEQFF.

The genes are TRBV7-8 and TRBJ2-2; D is ambiguous. This CDR3 comprises 12 residues. Looked up from germline, CDR1 is SGHVS and CDR2 is FQNEAQ. V was pared by 5 bases and J by 2 bases, with 3 bases between. The CDR3 sequence is CASSDNTGELFF. As DNA, the CDR3 is TGTGCCAGCAGCGATAACACCGGGGAGCTGTTTTTT.

This rearrangement joins TRBV10-3 to TRBJ1-2; TRBD1 aligns across 8 bases. The CDR3 is 17 residues long. Unmatched junction bases numbered 14, after V lost 0 bases and J lost 8 bases. Per the germline V gene, CDR1 is ENHRY and CDR2 is SYGVKD. CDR3 bases: TGTGCCATCAGTGAGTCAGAGCGGGCAGGGGGCGCCGGGGGCTACACCTTC. It yields the protein CAISESERAGGAGGYTF.